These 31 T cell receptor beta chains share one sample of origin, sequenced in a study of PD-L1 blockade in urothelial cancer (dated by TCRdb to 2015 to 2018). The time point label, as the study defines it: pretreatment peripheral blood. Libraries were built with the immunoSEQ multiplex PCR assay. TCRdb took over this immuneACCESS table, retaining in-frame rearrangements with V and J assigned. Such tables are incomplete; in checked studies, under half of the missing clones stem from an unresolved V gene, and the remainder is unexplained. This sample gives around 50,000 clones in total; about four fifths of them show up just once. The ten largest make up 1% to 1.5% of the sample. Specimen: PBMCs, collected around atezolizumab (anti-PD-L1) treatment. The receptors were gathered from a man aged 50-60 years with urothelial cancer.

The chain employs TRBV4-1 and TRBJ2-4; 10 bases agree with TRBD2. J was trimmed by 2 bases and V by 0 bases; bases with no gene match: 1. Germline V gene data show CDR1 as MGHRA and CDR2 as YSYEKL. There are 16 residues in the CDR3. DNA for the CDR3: TGCGCCAGCAGCCAAGAAGCGGGAGGGACCAAAAACATTCAGTACTTC. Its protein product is CASSQEAGGTKNIQYF.

The CDR3 sequence: CAIRNTGNTIYF. Here the CDR3 DNA reads TGTGCCATCAGAAATACTGGAAACACCATATATTTT. The chain combines TRBV10-3 with TRBJ1-3; D is unresolved. Germline assignment: CDR1 ENHRY and CDR2 SYGVKD. CDR3 length: 12 residues. V shed 6 bases and J shed 2 bases, with 5 bases lying between them.

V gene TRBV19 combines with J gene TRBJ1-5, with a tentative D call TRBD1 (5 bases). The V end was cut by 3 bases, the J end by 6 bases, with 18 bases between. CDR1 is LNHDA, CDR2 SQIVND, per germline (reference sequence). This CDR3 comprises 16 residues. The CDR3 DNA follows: TGTGCCAGTAGTATTAAAGGGCAGGGAGGCGGTCAGCCCCAGCATTTT. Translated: CASSIKGQGGGQPQHF.

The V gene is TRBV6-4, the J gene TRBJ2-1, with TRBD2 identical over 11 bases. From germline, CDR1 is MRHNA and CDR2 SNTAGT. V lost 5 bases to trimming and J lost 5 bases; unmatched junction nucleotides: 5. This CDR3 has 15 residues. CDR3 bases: TGTGCCAGCAGTTCCGGGACTAGCGGTAACAATGAGCAGTTCTTC. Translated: CASSSGTSGNNEQFF.

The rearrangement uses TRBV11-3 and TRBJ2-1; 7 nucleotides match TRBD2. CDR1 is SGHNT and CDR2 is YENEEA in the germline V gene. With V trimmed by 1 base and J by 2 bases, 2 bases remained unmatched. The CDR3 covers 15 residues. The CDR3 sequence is CASSLGRGAYNEQFF. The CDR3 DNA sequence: TGTGCCAGCAGCTTAGGACGGGGGGCCTACAATGAGCAGTTCTTC.

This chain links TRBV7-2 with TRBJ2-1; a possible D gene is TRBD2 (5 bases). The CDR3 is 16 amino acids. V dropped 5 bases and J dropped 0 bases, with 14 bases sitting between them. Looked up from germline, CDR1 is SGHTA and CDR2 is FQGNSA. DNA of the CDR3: TGTGCCAGCAGCAATCTAGCCATCAGCTCCTACAATGAGCAGTTCTTC. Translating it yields CASSNLAISSYNEQFF.

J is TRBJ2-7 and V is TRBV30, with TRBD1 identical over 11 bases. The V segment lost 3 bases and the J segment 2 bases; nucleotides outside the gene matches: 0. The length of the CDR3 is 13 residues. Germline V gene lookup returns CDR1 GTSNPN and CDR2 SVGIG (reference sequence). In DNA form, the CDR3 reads TGTGCCTGGAGGGGACAGGGGGCCTACGAGCAGTACTTC. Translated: CAWRGQGAYEQYF.

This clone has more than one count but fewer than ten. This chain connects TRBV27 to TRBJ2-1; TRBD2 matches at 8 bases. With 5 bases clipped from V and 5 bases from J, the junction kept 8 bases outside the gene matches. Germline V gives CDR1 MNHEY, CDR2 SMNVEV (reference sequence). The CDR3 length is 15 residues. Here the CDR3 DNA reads TGTGCCAGCAGTCGGGGACTAGATCTCGACAATGAGCAGTTCTTC. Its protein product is CASSRGLDLDNEQFF.

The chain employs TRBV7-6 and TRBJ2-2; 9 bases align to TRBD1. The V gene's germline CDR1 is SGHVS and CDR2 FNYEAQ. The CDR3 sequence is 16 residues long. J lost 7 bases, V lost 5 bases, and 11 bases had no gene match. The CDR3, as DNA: TGTGCCAGCAGCAACCGGGACAGGGCATTTAGCGGGGAGCTGTTTTTT. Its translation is CASSNRDRAFSGELFF. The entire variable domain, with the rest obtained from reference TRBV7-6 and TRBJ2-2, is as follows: GAGVSQSPRYKVTKRGQDVALRCDPISGHVSLYWYRQALGQGPEFLTYFNYEAQQDKSGLPNDRFSAERPEGSISTLTIQRTEQRDSAMYRCASSNRDRAFSGELFFGEGSRLTVL.

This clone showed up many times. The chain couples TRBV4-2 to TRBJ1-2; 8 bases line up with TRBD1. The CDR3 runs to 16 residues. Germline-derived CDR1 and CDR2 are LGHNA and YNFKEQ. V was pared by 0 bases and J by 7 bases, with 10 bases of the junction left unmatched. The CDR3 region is CASSQDRGQGAGGYTF. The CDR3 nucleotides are TGTGCCAGCAGCCAAGATCGAGGGCAGGGGGCGGGTGGCTACACCTTC.

DNA of the CDR3: TGCGCCAGCAGTGACCCCCTCCTCACAGATACGCAGTATTTT. This translates into CASSDPLLTDTQYF. The chain is built from TRBV10-1 and TRBJ2-3, with D unresolved. The CDR3 has 14 residues. Trimming pared 3 bases from V and 2 bases from J, leaving 9 bases between. Per the germline V gene, CDR1 is WNHNN and CDR2 is SYGVQD (reference sequence).

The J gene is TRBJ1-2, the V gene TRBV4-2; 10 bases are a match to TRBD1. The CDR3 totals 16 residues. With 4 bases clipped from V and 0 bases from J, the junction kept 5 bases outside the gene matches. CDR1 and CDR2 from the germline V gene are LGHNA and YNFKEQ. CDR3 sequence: CASSPPGQGTNYGYTF. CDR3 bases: TGTGCCAGCAGCCCTCCGGGACAGGGGACTAACTATGGCTACACCTTC.

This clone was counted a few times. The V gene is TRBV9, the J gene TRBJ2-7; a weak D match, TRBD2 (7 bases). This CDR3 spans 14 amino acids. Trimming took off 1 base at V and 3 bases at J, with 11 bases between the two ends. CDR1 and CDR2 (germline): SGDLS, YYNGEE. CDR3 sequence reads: CASSVRGGVYEQYF. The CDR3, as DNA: TGTGCCAGCAGCGTAAGGGGGGGAGTCTACGAGCAGTACTTC. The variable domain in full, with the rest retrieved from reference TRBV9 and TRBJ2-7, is DSGVTQTPKHLITATGQRVTLRCSPRSGDLSVYWYQQSLDQGLQFLIQYYNGEERAKGNILERFSAQQFPDLHSELNLSSLELGDSALYFCASSVRGGVYEQYFGPGTRLTVT.

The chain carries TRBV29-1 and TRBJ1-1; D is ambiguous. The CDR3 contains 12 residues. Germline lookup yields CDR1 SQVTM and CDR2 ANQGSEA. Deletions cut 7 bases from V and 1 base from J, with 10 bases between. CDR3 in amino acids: CSAPNGNTEAFF. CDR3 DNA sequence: TGCAGCGCACCAAACGGGAACACTGAAGCTTTCTTT. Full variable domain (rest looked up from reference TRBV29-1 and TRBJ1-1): SAVISQKPSRDICQRGTSLTIQCQVDSQVTMMFWYRQQPGQSLTLIATANQGSEATYESGFVIDKFPISRPNLTFSTLTVSNMSPEDSSIYLCSAPNGNTEAFFGQGTRLTVV.

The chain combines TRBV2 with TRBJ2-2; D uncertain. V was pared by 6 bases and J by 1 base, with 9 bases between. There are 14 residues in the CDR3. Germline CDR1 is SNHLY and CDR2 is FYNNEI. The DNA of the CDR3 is TGTGCCAGCAGCGCGTCGGGGAACACCGGGGAGCTGTTTTTT. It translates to CASSASGNTGELFF.

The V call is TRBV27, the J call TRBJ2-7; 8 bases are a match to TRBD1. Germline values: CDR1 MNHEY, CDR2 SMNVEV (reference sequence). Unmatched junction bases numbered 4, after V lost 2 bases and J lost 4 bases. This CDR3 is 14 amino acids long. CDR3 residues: CASSLGQGPYEQYF. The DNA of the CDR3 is TGTGCCAGCAGTTTAGGACAGGGTCCATACGAGCAGTACTTC.

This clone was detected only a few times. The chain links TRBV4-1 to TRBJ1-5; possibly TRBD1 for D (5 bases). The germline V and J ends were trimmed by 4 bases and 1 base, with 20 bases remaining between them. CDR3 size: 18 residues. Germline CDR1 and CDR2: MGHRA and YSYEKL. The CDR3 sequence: CASSRDSRAPGSNQPQHF. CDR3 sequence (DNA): TGCGCCAGCAGCCGGGACTCAAGGGCACCCGGGAGCAATCAGCCCCAGCATTTT.

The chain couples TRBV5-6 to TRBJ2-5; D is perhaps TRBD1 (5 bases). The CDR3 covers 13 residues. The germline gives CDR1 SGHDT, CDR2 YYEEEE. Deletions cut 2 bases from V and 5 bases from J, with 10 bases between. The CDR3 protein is CASSFGASETQYF. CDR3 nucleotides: TGTGCCAGCAGCTTTGGGGCGTCGGAGACCCAGTACTTC. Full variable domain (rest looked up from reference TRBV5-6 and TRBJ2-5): DAGVTQSPTHLIKTRGQQVTLRCSPKSGHDTVSWYQQALGQGPQFIFQYYEEEERQRGNFPDRFSGHQFPNYSSELNVNALLLGDSALYLCASSFGASETQYFGPGTRLLVL.

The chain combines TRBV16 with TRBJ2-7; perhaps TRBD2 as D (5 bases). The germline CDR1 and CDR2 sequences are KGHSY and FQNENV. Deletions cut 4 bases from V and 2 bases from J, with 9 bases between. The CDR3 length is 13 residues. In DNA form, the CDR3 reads TGTGCCAGCAGCCCCGGGGTTGCCTACGAGCAGTACTTC. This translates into CASSPGVAYEQYF.

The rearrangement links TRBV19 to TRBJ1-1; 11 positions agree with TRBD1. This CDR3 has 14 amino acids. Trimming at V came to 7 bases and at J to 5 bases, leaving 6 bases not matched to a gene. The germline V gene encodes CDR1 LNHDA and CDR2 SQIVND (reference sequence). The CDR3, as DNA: TGTGCCAGTACCAGAGGGACAGGGGGGACTGAAGCTTTCTTT. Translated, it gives CASTRGTGGTEAFF.

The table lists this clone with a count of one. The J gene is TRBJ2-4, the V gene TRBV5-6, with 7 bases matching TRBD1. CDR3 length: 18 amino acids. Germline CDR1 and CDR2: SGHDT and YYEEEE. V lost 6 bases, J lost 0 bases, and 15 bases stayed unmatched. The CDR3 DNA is TGTGCCAGCAACGACCACCGGGACAGAGAGTTAGCCAAAAACATTCAGTACTTC. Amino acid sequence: CASNDHRDRELAKNIQYF.

The CDR3: CASSSWRGYNEQFF. CDR3 in DNA: TGTGCCAGCAGCTCGTGGAGGGGATACAATGAGCAGTTCTTC. V usage is TRBV13 and J usage is TRBJ2-1, with a tentative D call TRBD2 (6 bases). The CDR3 sequence is 14 residues long. Germline CDR1 is PRHDT and CDR2 is FYEKMQ (reference sequence). Trimming stripped 4 bases from V and 4 bases from J, with 11 bases between.

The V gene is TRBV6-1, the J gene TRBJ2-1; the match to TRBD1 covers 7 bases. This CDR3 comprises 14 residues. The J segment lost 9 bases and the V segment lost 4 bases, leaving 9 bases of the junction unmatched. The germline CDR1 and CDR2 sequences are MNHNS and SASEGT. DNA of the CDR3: TGTGCCAGCAGTGTTGACAGGGTACGAGTTGAGCAGTTCTTC. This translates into CASSVDRVRVEQFF.

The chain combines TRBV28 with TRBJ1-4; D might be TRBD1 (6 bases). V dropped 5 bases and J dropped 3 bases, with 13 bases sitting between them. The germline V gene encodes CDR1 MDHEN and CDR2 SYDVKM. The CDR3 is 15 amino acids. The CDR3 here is CASSPPGAANEKLFF. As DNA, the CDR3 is TGTGCCAGCAGTCCTCCAGGGGCAGCTAATGAAAAACTGTTTTTT.

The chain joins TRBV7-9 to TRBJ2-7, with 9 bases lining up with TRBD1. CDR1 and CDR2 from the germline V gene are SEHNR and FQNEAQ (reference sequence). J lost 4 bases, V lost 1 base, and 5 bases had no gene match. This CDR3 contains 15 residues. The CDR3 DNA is TGTGCCAGCAGCTTAGGGGGACAGGGACTATACGAGCAGTACTTC. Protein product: CASSLGGQGLYEQYF.

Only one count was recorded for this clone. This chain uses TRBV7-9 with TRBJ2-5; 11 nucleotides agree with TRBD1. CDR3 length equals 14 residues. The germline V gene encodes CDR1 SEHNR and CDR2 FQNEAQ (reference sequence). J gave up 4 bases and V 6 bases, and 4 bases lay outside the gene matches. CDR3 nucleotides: TGTGCCAGCAGACGGACAGGGGGCGCAGAGACCCAGTACTTC. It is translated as CASRRTGGAETQYF. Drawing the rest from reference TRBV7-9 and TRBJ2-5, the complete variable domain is DTGVSQNPRHKITKRGQNVTFRCDPISEHNRLYWYRQTLGQGPEFLTYFQNEAQLEKSRLLSDRFSAERPKGSFSTLEIQRTEQGDSAMYLCASRRTGGAETQYFGPGTRLLVL.

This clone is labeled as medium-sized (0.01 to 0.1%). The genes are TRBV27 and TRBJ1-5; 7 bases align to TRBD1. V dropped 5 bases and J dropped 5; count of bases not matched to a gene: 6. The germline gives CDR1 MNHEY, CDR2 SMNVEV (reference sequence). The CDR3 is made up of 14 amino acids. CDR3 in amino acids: CASSPWDSHQPQHF. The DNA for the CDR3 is TGTGCCAGCAGTCCGTGGGACAGCCATCAGCCCCAGCATTTT.

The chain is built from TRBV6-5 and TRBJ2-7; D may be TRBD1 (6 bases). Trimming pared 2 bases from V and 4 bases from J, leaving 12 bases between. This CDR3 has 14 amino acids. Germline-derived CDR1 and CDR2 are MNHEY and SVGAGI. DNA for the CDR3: TGTGCCAGCAGTTACCCCGGGACACTTTACGAGCAGTACTTC. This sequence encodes CASSYPGTLYEQYF.

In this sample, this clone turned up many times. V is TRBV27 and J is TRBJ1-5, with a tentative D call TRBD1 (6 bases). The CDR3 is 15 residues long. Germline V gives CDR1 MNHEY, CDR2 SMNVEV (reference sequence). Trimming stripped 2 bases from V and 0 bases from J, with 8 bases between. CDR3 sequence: CASSLRGGSNQPQHF. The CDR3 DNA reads TGTGCCAGCAGTTTACGAGGGGGTAGCAATCAGCCCCAGCATTTT.

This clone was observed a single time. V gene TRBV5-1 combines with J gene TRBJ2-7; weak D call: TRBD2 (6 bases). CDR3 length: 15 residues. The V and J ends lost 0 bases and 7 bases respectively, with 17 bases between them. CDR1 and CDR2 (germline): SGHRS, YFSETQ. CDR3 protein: CASSLVTQGGDEQYF. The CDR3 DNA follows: TGCGCCAGCAGCTTGGTCACCCAGGGCGGGGATGAGCAGTACTTC.

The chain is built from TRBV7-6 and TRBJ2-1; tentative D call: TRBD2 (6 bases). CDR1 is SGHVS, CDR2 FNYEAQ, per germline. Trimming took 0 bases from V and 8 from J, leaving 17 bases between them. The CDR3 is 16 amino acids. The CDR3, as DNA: TGTGCCAGCAGCTTAGCGCCGAGGGGAGGTATCGATGAGCAGTTCTTC. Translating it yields CASSLAPRGGIDEQFF.